What follows describes a single T cell receptor (beta chain). Its target is unknown. The germline CDR1 and CDR2 sequences are MNHNS and SASEGT. The CDR3 contains 13 residues. V lost 5 bases and J 7 bases, leaving 14 bases between the germline ends. TCRbeta library construction was performed incorporating unique molecular identifiers. A single record per CDR3 protein comes from TCRdb applying MiXCR to the PCR reads. This table holds a few hundred thousand distinct CDR3 sequences, 43% found once. The entry originates in a study of T-cell reconstitution after alpha-beta-depleted transplantation in children. The study's findings and limits: By one year post-transplant, T-cell counts and diversity largely arose from T cells that were newly produced.

This TCR came from a girl aged 2 to 10 with aplastic anemia, due to receive a stem cell transplant. Sequences were derived from PBMCs, sampled before TCRalphabeta/CD19-depleted stem cell transplant. The chain couples TRBV6-1 to TRBJ1-2; D gene uncertain. CDR3 sequence: CASSRTATGGYTF. The CDR3 DNA follows: TGTGCCAGCAGTCGGACGGCGACGGGTGGCTACACCTTC.